A selection of T cell receptor beta chains follows, all from one sample in a study of technical replicates of blood from a handful of donors. Only in-frame clones appear in the TCRdb table, and some are missing; sequencing was by immunoSEQ multiplex PCR. The sample has roughly 61,000 clones, 97% seen once. Sequences were obtained from T cells isolated from PBMCs. These receptors were taken from a human donor in good health. Both conserved end residues are part of each CDR3. A D gene is named only where the DNA matches it firmly. Some rows have no size entry. The others give once, few or many, or a class for an expanded clone.

abundance,j_gene,d_gene,v_gene,CDR3nt,CDR3aa
-,TRBJ1-1,-,TRBV6-1,TGTGCCAGCAGTGAATGGTCCAGGGCGGGAGGCACTGAAGCTTTCTTT,CASSEWSRAGGTEAFF
-,TRBJ1-2,-,TRBV13,TGTGCCAGCAGCTTATCCTATAACTATGGCTACACCTTC,CASSLSYNYGYTF
-,TRBJ1-4,-,TRBV7-6,TGTGCCAGCAGCTTAGGGGGGCAGGGGAATGAAAAACTGTTTTTT,CASSLGGQGNEKLFF
-,TRBJ1-2,TRBD1,TRBV19,TGTGCCAGTAGTATAGATAGGAGCAGGGGGCTCGGCTGGGCCTATGGCTACACCTTC,CASSIDRSRGLGWAYGYTF
once,TRBJ2-3,-,TRBV6-5,TGTGCCAGCACCAAGGGACTTAACACAGATACGCAGTATTTT,CASTKGLNTDTQYF
-,TRBJ1-4,TRBD1,TRBV2,TGTGCCAGCAGCCGGGACAGGGAGGATGAAAAACTGTTTTTT,CASSRDREDEKLFF
-,TRBJ1-4,-,TRBV4-2,TGTGCCAGCAGCCCCTCCGGACAGTCTAATGAAAAACTGTTTTTT,CASSPSGQSNEKLFF
-,TRBJ2-1,-,TRBV4-1,TGCGCCAGCAGCCAAGATACGAGGATCCTTAGCAATGAGCAGTTCTTC,CASSQDTRILSNEQFF
once,TRBJ1-2,TRBD1,TRBV20-1,TGCAGTGGCGGACAGGGGAATGGCTACACCTTC,CSGGQGNGYTF
once,TRBJ2-3,TRBD2,TRBV28,TGTGCCAGCAGTTTAACTAGCGGGGGAACAGATACGCAGTATTTT,CASSLTSGGTDTQYF
-,TRBJ2-7,-,TRBV4-1,TGCGCCAGCAGCTTTAGGACTTCCTACGAGCAGTACTTC,CASSFRTSYEQYF
-,TRBJ1-3,TRBD1,TRBV2,TGTGCCAGCAGGGAATGGATAAACAGGGGAATCGTAGCTGGAAACACCATATATTTT,CASREWINRGIVAGNTIYF
-,TRBJ1-2,TRBD1,TRBV6-5,TGTGCCAGCAGTACCGGGACAGCCTATGGCTACACCTTC,CASSTGTAYGYTF
-,TRBJ2-7,TRBD2,TRBV4-2,TGTGCCAGCAGCCAAGGGCAAGCGGGGGGGTATTTCTACGAGCAGTACTTC,CASSQGQAGGYFYEQYF
-,TRBJ1-3,-,TRBV30,TGTGCCTGGAGCGGAGCCTACTCTGGAAACACCATATATTTT,CAWSGAYSGNTIYF
-,TRBJ2-2,-,TRBV9,TGTGCCAGCAGCGTTACTTACGGTATCACCGGGGAGCTGTTTTTT,CASSVTYGITGELFF
-,TRBJ2-5,TRBD1,TRBV28,TGTGCCAGCAGTTTTGACAGGGGGTCGTTAGAGACCCAGTACTTC,CASSFDRGSLETQYF
-,TRBJ2-7,-,TRBV20-1,TGCAGTGCTAGAGGGAGACACGAGCAGTACTTC,CSARGRHEQYF
once,TRBJ2-7,TRBD1,TRBV28,TGTGCCAACAGAGACAGGGGCTACGAGCAGTACTTC,CANRDRGYEQYF
-,TRBJ1-2,-,TRBV7-6,TGTGCCAGCAGCTTATATCCAGGACAGCGAAATGCTGGCTACACCTTC,CASSLYPGQRNAGYTF
-,TRBJ1-3,-,TRBV9,TGTGCCAGCAGCCCTACTCATCAACCTGGAAACACCATATATTTT,CASSPTHQPGNTIYF
-,TRBJ2-7,TRBD1,TRBV5-1,TGCGCCAGCAGCACAGACAGGGTCAACGAGCAGTACTTC,CASSTDRVNEQYF
-,TRBJ1-2,TRBD1,TRBV7-9,TGTGCCAGCAGCTTATCCGGGACAGGGAATGGCTACACCTTC,CASSLSGTGNGYTF
-,TRBJ1-5,TRBD1,TRBV7-4,TGTGCCAGCAGCCCTCCAGGCAGGAAAGACAGGGATAGCAATCAGCCCCAGCATTTT,CASSPPGRKDRDSNQPQHF
-,TRBJ1-2,TRBD1,TRBV6-1,TGTGCCAGCAGGAGAACCAGACAGGGGAGTGGAGGCTACACCTTC,CASRRTRQGSGGYTF
-,TRBJ1-5,TRBD1,TRBV15,TGTGCCACCAGCAAGGGACAGGGAGGTCAGCCCCAGCATTTT,CATSKGQGGQPQHF
-,TRBJ1-2,-,TRBV28,TGTGCCAGCAGTTTAGAGGGCCATGGCTACACCTTC,CASSLEGHGYTF
-,TRBJ2-5,-,TRBV5-1,TGCGCCAGCAGCCCGGACAACCACCAAGAGACCCAGTACTTC,CASSPDNHQETQYF
once,TRBJ1-1,-,TRBV7-7,TGTGCCAGCAGCCCAATGACAGCGATGAACACTGAAGCTTTCTTT,CASSPMTAMNTEAFF
-,TRBJ1-6,-,TRBV11-2,TGTGCCAGCAAGGTCGGGGGGAACTCACCCCTCCACTTT,CASKVGGNSPLHF
-,TRBJ2-7,-,TRBV6-1,TGTGCCAGCAGACTGATACCCTACGAGCAGTACTTC,CASRLIPYEQYF
-,TRBJ2-7,TRBD2,TRBV5-1,TGCGCCAGCAGCACCGGACTAGCGGGAGGGAATGAGCAGTACTTC,CASSTGLAGGNEQYF